These T cell receptor beta chains were read from a single sample in a study of blood T cell repertoires in COVID-19. Profiled with immunoSEQ multiplex PCR; TCRdb holds only in-frame clones, not every one. The sample yields about 160,000 clones, about 90% seen once. The sequencing input was peripheral blood. These receptors all come from a man aged 25-45 years with COVID-19, enrolled during active disease. Each CDR3 is given with its conserved first and last residue. Fields, in order: D gene, J gene, clone size, V gene, CDR3 protein, CDR3 DNA. A D gene is named only where the DNA matches it firmly. Not every row has a clone size; where given, it reads once, few, many or a size class.

NA TRBJ1-4 NA TRBV3-1/TRBV3-2 CASSQDHSSNEKLFF TGTGCCAGCAGCCAAGATCACAGTTCTAATGAAAAACTGTTTTTT
NA TRBJ2-7 NA TRBV6-2/TRBV6-3 CASSYELATSSYEQYF TGTGCCAGCAGTTACGAACTAGCTACGAGCTCCTACGAGCAGTACTTC
TRBD1 TRBJ1-5 NA TRBV4-3 CASSQVYGGQDDWGNQPQHF TGCGCCAGCAGCCAAGTTTATGGGGGACAGGACGACTGGGGTAACCAGCCCCAGCATTTT
NA TRBJ1-1 NA TRBV28 CASRPITGMNTEAFF TGTGCCAGCAGACCTATTACAGGGATGAACACTGAAGCTTTCTTT
TRBD1 TRBJ1-1 NA TRBV9 CASSAPGQGRTEAFF TGTGCCAGCAGCGCCCCCGGACAGGGTCGCACTGAAGCTTTCTTT
NA TRBJ2-3 once TRBV28 CASSGATDTQYF TGTGCCAGCAGTGGAGCCACAGATACGCAGTATTTT
NA TRBJ2-3 NA TRBV4-3 CASSQDTVGSRRDTQYF TGCGCCAGCAGCCAAGATACAGTCGGCTCACGACGAGATACGCAGTATTTT
NA TRBJ2-3 NA TRBV21-1 CASSKVKGLDRVGTDTQYF TGTGCCAGCAGCAAAGTTAAGGGATTAGACAGGGTGGGCACAGATACGCAGTATTTT
TRBD1 TRBJ2-3 NA TRBV28 CASSSTGSGTDTQYF TGTGCCAGCAGTTCGACAGGGTCTGGGACAGATACGCAGTATTTT
TRBD2 TRBJ2-7 few TRBV10-1 CASSIHRLAGVYEQYF TGCGCCAGCAGTATTCATAGACTAGCGGGAGTGTACGAGCAGTACTTC
TRBD2 TRBJ2-1 NA TRBV19 CASSLSLAGETQFF TGTGCCAGTAGTTTATCACTAGCGGGAGAAACGCAGTTCTTC
TRBD1 TRBJ2-1 NA TRBV29-1 CSVGQGYNEQFF TGCAGCGTTGGACAGGGATACAATGAGCAGTTCTTC
NA TRBJ1-4 NA TRBV5-1 CASSLGGTTNEKLFF TGCGCCAGCAGCTTGGGAGGGACAACTAATGAAAAACTGTTTTTT
NA TRBJ2-2 NA TRBV19 CASSSSAGTGELFF TGTGCCAGTAGTTCTAGCGCGGGCACCGGGGAGCTGTTTTTT
NA TRBJ2-7 NA TRBV18 CASSPPARDEQYF TGTGCCAGCTCACCACCGGCCAGGGACGAGCAGTACTTC
NA TRBJ2-1 NA TRBV5-1 CASSSTIIGSRSYNEQFF TGCGCCAGCAGCAGTACTATTATCGGGAGCCGCTCCTACAATGAGCAGTTCTTC
TRBD1 TRBJ1-6 NA TRBV12-5 CASGLVLGYRGPQPLHF TGTGCTAGTGGTTTGGTACTCGGGTACAGGGGCCCGCAGCCCCTCCACTTT
TRBD2 TRBJ2-1 NA TRBV6-5 CASSYSRRELDNEQFF TGTGCCAGCAGTTACTCGCGGCGGGAGTTGGACAATGAGCAGTTCTTC
NA TRBJ2-1 once TRBV5-1 CASSLAGIRGNEQFF TGCGCCAGCAGCTTGGCCGGGATACGGGGCAATGAGCAGTTCTTC
TRBD2 TRBJ2-1 NA TRBV7-9 CASSSSGGSHEQFF TGTGCCAGCAGCTCTAGCGGGGGGTCTCATGAGCAGTTCTTC
TRBD2 TRBJ2-7 NA TRBV6-6 CASNPSGSNYEQYF TGTGCCAGCAACCCTAGCGGGAGTAATTACGAGCAGTACTTC
NA TRBJ2-3 NA TRBV6-6 CASSPATGREGGSTDTQYF TGTGCCAGCAGTCCCGCTACAGGGAGGGAAGGTGGGAGCACAGATACGCAGTATTTT
TRBD2 TRBJ2-1 NA TRBV27 CASSLKARFATSGSNEQFF TGTGCCAGCAGTTTAAAGGCCCGCTTCGCGACTAGCGGGAGCAATGAGCAGTTCTTC
NA TRBJ1-1 NA TRBV20-1 CSALRAEAFF TGCAGTGCCCTTCGGGCTGAAGCTTTCTTT
NA TRBJ2-3 NA TRBV6-5 CASKDSITDTQYF TGTGCCAGCAAAGACAGCATCACAGATACGCAGTATTTT
NA TRBJ2-2 NA TRBV4-2 CASSQDGSYTGELFF TGTGCCAGCAGCCAAGATGGGAGCTACACCGGGGAGCTGTTTTTT
NA TRBJ2-3 once TRBV4-3 CASSPDSGGVTDTQYF TGCGCCAGCAGCCCTGATTCTGGCGGCGTCACAGATACGCAGTATTTT